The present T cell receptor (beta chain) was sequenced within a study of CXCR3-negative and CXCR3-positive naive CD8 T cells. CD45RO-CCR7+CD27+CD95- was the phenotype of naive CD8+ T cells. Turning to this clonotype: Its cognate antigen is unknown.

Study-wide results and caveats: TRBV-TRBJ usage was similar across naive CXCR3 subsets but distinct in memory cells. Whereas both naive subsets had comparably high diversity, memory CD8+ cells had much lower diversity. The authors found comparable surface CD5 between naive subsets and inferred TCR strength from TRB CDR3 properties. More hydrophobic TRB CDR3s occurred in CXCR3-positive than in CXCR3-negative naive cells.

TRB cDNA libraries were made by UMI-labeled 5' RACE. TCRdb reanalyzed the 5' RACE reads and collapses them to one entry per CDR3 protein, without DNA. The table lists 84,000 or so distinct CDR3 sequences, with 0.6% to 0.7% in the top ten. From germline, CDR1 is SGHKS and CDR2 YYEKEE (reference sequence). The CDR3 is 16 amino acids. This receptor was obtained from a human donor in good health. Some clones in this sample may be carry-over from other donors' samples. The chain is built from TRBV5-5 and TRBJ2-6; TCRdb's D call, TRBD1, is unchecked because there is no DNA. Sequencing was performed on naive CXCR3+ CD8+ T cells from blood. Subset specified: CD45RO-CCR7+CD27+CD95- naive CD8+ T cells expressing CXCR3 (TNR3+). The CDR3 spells CASSLAQGVGANVLTF.